This TCR beta chain was sequenced in a study of persistence of HIV-infected CD4 T cells. Germline V gene data show CDR1 as LNHDA and CDR2 as SQIVND (reference sequence). This CDR3 contains 15 residues. The ends lost 3 bases at V and 5 bases at J; junction bases unmatched: 6. An overlapping HIV-1 Gag peptide pool stimulated these cells at about 1 ug/peptide/mL. Memory cells lacking CD40L and CD69 with high CD45RO were sorted. Donors had undetectable plasma HIV-1 RNA, under 50 copies/mL, for 4+ years. CD8+ T cells were removed from PBMCs prior to stimulation. This was the immunoSEQ version 4 assay in survey mode. Assay used: immunoSEQ multiplex PCR; TCRdb lists only in-frame clones, some missing. This sample yields tens of thousands of clones, of which around 78% are seen a single time; 13% to 15% belongs to the top ten. On this clone itself: Its matching antigen is unknown.

This sequence originates from an adult man with HIV who was CMV-seropositive. The genes are TRBV19 and TRBJ2-2; 7 bases fit TRBD1. The sample consisted of CD4+ T cells sorted from PBMCs after approximately 19-hour stimulation, taken from a patient who received antiretroviral therapy. This chain's CDR3 is CASSMGQMGTGELFF. CDR3 DNA: TGTGCCAGTAGTATGGGACAGATGGGAACCGGGGAGCTGTTTTTT.